The subject of this entry is one TCR beta chain. This record belongs to a study of blood T cell repertoires in COVID-19. Overall study context: Samples of COVID-19 (acute and convalescent) were obtained from the United States, Italy and Spain. T cells, B-cell-depleted T cells, or PBMCs supplied cDNA or gDNA.

Authors' data handling: Scientists estimated how many nucleated cells there were by amplifying reference gene primers. Clones were read by immunoSEQ multiplex PCR, and TCRdb kept only the in-frame ones, dropping some. V, J and clone size are those of that table, while D and trimming were read from the DNA. The data show tens of thousands of clones, roughly 89% seen once. This sequence originates from a young man with acute or convalescent COVID-19. What was sequenced was peripheral blood.

CDR3 sequence reads: CASRSPLRSTENTEAFF. The CDR3 bases are TGTGCAAGTCGCTCGCCCCTCCGCTCGACAGAGAACACTGAAGCTTTCTTT. The chain has TRBV12-2 and TRBJ1-1; the table names TRBD1, a call not compared with the DNA. TRBV12-2 constitutes a pseudogene. The CDR3 has 17 amino acids.